These T cell receptor beta chains were read from a single sample in a study of blood T cell repertoires in COVID-19. The assay was immunoSEQ multiplex PCR, and TCRdb's table has in-frame clones only and misses some. The data hold some 250,000 clones, with approximately 83% observed a single time. The sample was peripheral blood. Receptors originate from a woman aged 80 or over with acute or convalescent COVID-19. Each CDR3 is given with its conserved first and last residue. A D gene is named only where the DNA matches it firmly.

TRBV30	TRBD1	TRBJ1-2	CAWSLKETGSFGYTF
TRBV28	TRBD1	TRBJ2-7	CATRSQGAPSEQYF
TRBV7-8	-	TRBJ1-5	CASSLGGGRNNQPQHF
TRBV18	-	TRBJ1-3	CASSAQRHSGNTIYF
TRBV4-1	TRBD1	TRBJ2-7	CASSQERMGTGGQRQYF
TRBV5-1	TRBD1	TRBJ1-4	CASSWGQGEEKLFF
TRBV6-6	TRBD1	TRBJ2-3	CASSFDPGQGGDTQYF
TRBV28	TRBD1	TRBJ2-7	CASSVTGTGLHEQYF
TRBV19	-	TRBJ2-3	CASSIGRLADTQYF
TRBV27	TRBD1	TRBJ1-2	CASSSTWDRGRGGYTF
TRBV7-2	-	TRBJ1-5	CASSLEASQPQHF
TRBV7-9	-	TRBJ1-3	CASSPQGGTGRSYF
TRBV7-2	TRBD2	TRBJ2-4	CASSLMEGRGIQYF
TRBV5-6	TRBD1	TRBJ1-1	CASSLGPRGRVVTEAFF
TRBV28	-	TRBJ2-2	CASSSGQGSTGELFF
TRBV12-3/TRBV12-4	-	TRBJ2-7	CASSPFNYEQYF
TRBV28	TRBD1	TRBJ1-6	CASMTGGASPLHF
TRBV27	-	TRBJ2-7	CASSLKGVGSYEQYF
TRBV5-1	-	TRBJ1-4	CASSLGQGNEKLFF
TRBV2	-	TRBJ2-5	CASSGQYQETQYF
TRBV7-2	TRBD2	TRBJ2-5	CASSFHSGGFEETQYF
TRBV28	-	TRBJ1-6	CASRAGARNSPLHF
TRBV18	-	TRBJ2-7	CASSPTAREQYF
TRBV6-5	-	TRBJ1-4	CASSLPQGKLFF
TRBV7-2	TRBD2	TRBJ2-3	CASSLASGVSDTQYF
TRBV5-5	-	TRBJ1-4	CASSLETGRDPHEKLFF
TRBV6-5	TRBD1	TRBJ1-1	CASSSQGARTEAFF
TRBV9	-	TRBJ1-4	CASRADYNEKLFF